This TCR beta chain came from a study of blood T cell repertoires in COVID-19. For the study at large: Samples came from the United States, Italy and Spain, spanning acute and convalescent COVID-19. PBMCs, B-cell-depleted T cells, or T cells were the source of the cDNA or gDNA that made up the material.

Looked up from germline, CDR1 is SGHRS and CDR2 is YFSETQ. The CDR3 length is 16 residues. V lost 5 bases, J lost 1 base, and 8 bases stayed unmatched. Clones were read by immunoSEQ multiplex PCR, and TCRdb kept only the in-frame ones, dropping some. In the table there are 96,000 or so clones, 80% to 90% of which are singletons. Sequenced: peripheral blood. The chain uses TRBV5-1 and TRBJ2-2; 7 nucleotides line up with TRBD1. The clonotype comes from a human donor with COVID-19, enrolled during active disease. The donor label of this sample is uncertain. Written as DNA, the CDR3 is TGCGCCAGCAGTTTACAGACAGGGCTGAACACCGGGGAGCTGTTTTTT. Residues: CASSLQTGLNTGELFF.